This T cell receptor (beta chain) was sequenced in a study of T cell responses to AZD1222 COVID-19 vaccine. Whole-study findings and limits: Nearly half of spike-specific TCRs reportedly target variant regions that are unmutated in the B.1.351 and B.1.1.7 variants. Two doses of AZD1222 preceded a rise in Spike-specific TCR breadth and depth.

Assay used: immunoSEQ multiplex PCR; TCRdb lists only in-frame clones, some missing. The table has 120,000 or so clones, roughly 90% seen once; the top ten hold 4.2%. CDR1 is SGHDT and CDR2 is YYEEEE in the germline V gene. CDR3 size: 14 residues. V was pared by 3 bases and J by 5 bases, with 4 bases of the junction left unmatched. About this clone: Its antigen is not identified.

The clonotype originates from an adult who received the MenACWY meningococcal vaccine as a control. V is TRBV5-6 and J is TRBJ2-7; the match to TRBD1 covers 11 bases. This specimen consisted of peripheral blood, obtained 28 days after the second dose of the MenACWY control vaccine. The CDR3, as DNA: TGTGCCAGCAGCTGGGGACAGGGGGAAAACGAGCAGTACTTC. Translation: CASSWGQGENEQYF.